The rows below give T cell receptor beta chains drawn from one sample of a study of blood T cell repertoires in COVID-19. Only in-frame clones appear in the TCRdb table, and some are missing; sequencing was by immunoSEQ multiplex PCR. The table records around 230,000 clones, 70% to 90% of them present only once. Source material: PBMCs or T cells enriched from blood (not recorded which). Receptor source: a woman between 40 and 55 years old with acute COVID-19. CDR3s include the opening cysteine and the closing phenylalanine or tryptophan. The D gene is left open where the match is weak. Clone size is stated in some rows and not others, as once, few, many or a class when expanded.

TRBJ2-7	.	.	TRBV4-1	TGCGCCAGCAGCCAAGCTTTCCCGGCCGAACGGGAGAGAGCCTACGAGCAGTACTTC	CASSQAFPAERERAYEQYF
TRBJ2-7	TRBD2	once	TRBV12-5	TGTGCTAGTGGTTTGGTCGGGGGGTACGAGCAGTACTTC	CASGLVGGYEQYF
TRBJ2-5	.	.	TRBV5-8	TGTGCCAGCAGCTTGGGGGGGCGGGAGACCCAGTACTTC	CASSLGGRETQYF
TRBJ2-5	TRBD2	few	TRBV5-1	TGCGCCAGCAGCTTGACTAGCGGGACCGAAGAGACCCAGTACTTC	CASSLTSGTEETQYF
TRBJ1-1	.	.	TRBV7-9	TGTGCCAGCAGCTTAAGCGCGGGAGAAGCTTTCTTT	CASSLSAGEAFF
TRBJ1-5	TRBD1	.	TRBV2	TGTGCCAGCAGCAAGGGACAGTTAAATCAGCCCCAGCATTTT	CASSKGQLNQPQHF
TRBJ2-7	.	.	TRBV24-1	TGTGCCACCAGTGATGCCGGGACAAAGACCTACGAGCAGTACTTC	CATSDAGTKTYEQYF
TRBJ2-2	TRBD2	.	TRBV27	TGTGCCAGCAGTTTATCCCAAGGACTAGCGGCTGCCGGGGAGCTGTTTTTT	CASSLSQGLAAAGELFF
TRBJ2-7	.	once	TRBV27	TGTGCCAGCAGTTCCACCGGGGGGCTAAACGAGCAGTACTTC	CASSSTGGLNEQYF
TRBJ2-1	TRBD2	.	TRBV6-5	TGTGCCAGCAGACCAGAACCGGGACTAGAGAACGAGCAGTTCTTC	CASRPEPGLENEQFF
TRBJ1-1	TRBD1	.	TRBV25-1	TGTGCCAGCAGTGACAGGGGGACCTCAGGAGCTTTCTTT	CASSDRGTSGAFF
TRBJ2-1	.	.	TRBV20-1	TGCAGTGCTAGATTTAACAATGAGCAGTTCTTC	CSARFNNEQFF
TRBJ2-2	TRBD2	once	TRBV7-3	TGTGCCAGCAGCCAGCTCACCCAGGTGGGAGCGGGAGCGGCCGGGGAGCTGTTTTTT	CASSQLTQVGAGAAGELFF
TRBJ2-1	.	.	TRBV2	TGTGCCAGCAGGGAGCCCGAAAACCGGGACAATGAGCAGTTCTTC	CASREPENRDNEQFF
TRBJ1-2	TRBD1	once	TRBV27	TGTGCCAGCAGTTTCGGGACAGGCGGGTACGGCTACACCTTC	CASSFGTGGYGYTF
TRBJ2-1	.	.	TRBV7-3	TGTGCCAGCAGCCCTACTAGCAGCGACAATGAGCAGTTCTTC	CASSPTSSDNEQFF
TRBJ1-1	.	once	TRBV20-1	TGCAGTGCTAGTTCGATCCGAGGAGCTTTCTTT	CSASSIRGAFF
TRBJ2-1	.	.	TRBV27	TGTGCCAGCAGTTTATCGGCCTGGCCAATGGAGCAGTTCTTC	CASSLSAWPMEQFF
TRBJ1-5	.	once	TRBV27	TGTGCCAGCAGGGAGAGGGTCAATCAGCCCCAGCATTTT	CASRERVNQPQHF
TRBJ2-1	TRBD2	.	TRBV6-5	TGTGCCAGCAGTTCCCTAGCGGGAGGGCTCAATGAGCAGTTCTTC	CASSSLAGGLNEQFF
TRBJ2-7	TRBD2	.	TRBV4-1	TGCGCCAGCAGCCAAGGGACTAGCGGGAGACCCCAGCAGTACTTC	CASSQGTSGRPQQYF
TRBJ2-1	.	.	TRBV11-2	TGTGCCAGCAGCCCACCCCGGTTTGCCAATGAGCAGTTCTTC	CASSPPRFANEQFF
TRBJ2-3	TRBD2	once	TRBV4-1	TGCGCCAGCAGCCCAAGGGTTCTCGGGACTAGCGACGACACAGATACGCAGTATTTT	CASSPRVLGTSDDTDTQYF
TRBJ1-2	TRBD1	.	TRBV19	TGTGCCAGTAGTCTGGGACAGGGCGGGGGCTATGGCTACACCTTC	CASSLGQGGGYGYTF
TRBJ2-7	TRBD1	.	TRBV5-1	TGCGCCAGCAGCGGCGGACAGGGGGTGGGCGAGCAGTACTTC	CASSGGQGVGEQYF
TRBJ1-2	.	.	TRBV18	TGTGCCAGCTCACTCGATCAGGGAGGCTATGGCTACACCTTC	CASSLDQGGYGYTF
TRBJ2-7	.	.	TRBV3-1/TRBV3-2	TGTGCCAGCAGCCCACCGGGACATTCCTACGAGCAGTACTTC	CASSPPGHSYEQYF
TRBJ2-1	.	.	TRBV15	TGTGCCACCAGCAGAGAGGGCCTCAATGAGCAGTTCTTC	CATSREGLNEQFF
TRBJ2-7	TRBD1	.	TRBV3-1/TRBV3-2	TGTGCCAGCAGCCAAGGAGGACAGGACAAACTTTCCTACGAGCAGTACTTC	CASSQGGQDKLSYEQYF
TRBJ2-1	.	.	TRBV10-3	TGTGCCATCGGCCCCAGGGGCGATGAGCAGTTCTTC	CAIGPRGDEQFF
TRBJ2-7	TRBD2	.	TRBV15	TGTGCCACCAGCAGGTCTAGCGGGACCTACGAGCAGTACTTC	CATSRSSGTYEQYF
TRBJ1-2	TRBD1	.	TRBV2	TGTGCCCTTAAAGGACAGGCGACTAACTATGGCTACACCTTC	CALKGQATNYGYTF
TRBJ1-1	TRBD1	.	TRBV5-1	TGCGCCAGCAGCAGACAAAAGGACAGGGGCACTGAAGCTTTCTTT	CASSRQKDRGTEAFF
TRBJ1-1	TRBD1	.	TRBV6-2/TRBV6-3	TGTGCCAGCAGTTCTAGGACAGGGAACACTGAAGCTTTCTTT	CASSSRTGNTEAFF